This is a list of T cell receptor beta chains from one sample in a study of cytomegalovirus exposure and HLA in healthy donors. Assay used: immunoSEQ multiplex PCR; TCRdb lists only in-frame clones, some missing. The top ten hold 0.25% to 0.4% of the sample, which has under 200,000 clones, around 88% seen once. Sequenced sample: PBMCs. The source is a woman younger than 45 in good health and CMV-seronegative. The conserved cysteine and the conserved F or W are not part of the CDR3 here.

>TRBV9|TRBJ2-3
ASSVVAGGPLATQY
>TRBV27|TRBJ1-1
ASSLSVNTEAF
>TRBV28|TRBJ1-5
ASISGYVQPQH
>TRBV29-1|TRBJ2-5
SVGELQGWETQY
>TRBV28|TRBJ2-7
ASSRSGSSSYEQY
>TRBV27|TRBJ2-7
ASRPGQGAGEQY
>TRBV7-6|TRBJ2-1
ASSTLAGSGYNEQF
>TRBV5-4|TRBJ2-5
ASSGGGGYLQETQY
>TRBV28|TRBJ2-1
ASSPPQGLGNEQF
>TRBV2|TRBJ1-5
ASSESGNQPQH
>TRBV7-3|TRBJ1-2
ASTQPSQGPPRGNYGYT
>TRBV28|TRBJ2-7
ASSPIYQETSYEQY
>TRBV6-1|TRBJ2-7
ASSETGGSEQY
>TRBV6-4|TRBJ2-1
ASSVVGQANEQF
>TRBV6-1|TRBJ2-7
ASSETGTAYEQY
>TRBV2|TRBJ2-5
ASSELSGGLETQY
>TRBV18|TRBJ2-7
ASSPMGQGRVYEQY
>TRBV6-1|TRBJ1-4
ASSENTGSTGKLF
>TRBV27|TRBJ2-7
ASSSDGYGRQY
>TRBV29-1|TRBJ1-1
SVRGLEAF
>TRBV7-2|TRBJ2-1
ASSPTSGIANEQF
>TRBV5-1|TRBJ1-1
ASSLGGTSNTEAF
>TRBV18|TRBJ2-1
ASSPGLYNEQF
>TRBV15|TRBJ2-1
ATSRDLSGTREQF
>TRBV19|TRBJ2-1
ASTRGDRNYNEQF
>TRBV18|TRBJ1-1
ASSPPDRLNTEAF
>TRBV2|TRBJ2-7
ASSWQGSTYEQY
>TRBV10-2|TRBJ2-2
ASRLDRGAGELF
>TRBV6-6|TRBJ2-1
ASSPWTSGRNEQF
>TRBV5-5|TRBJ2-7
ASSLEVRISSYEQY
>TRBV7-7|TRBJ2-1
ASSLGTRGEQF
>TRBV7-9|TRBJ2-5
ASSLGGTQETQY
>TRBV7-3|TRBJ2-1
ASSDSGASYNEQF
>TRBV7-8|TRBJ2-4
ASSYTGTGIAKNIQY
>TRBV2|TRBJ2-3
ASKPGQTTDTQY